A selection of T cell receptor beta chains follows, all from one sample in a study of identical twins. TCRdb used MiXCR to reprocess the 5' RACE reads, holding one entry per CDR3 protein. The sample has hundreds of thousands of distinct CDR3 sequences; 6% to 6.5% are singletons. The material sequenced was naive T cells sorted from blood. The receptor source for this set is a man between 18 and 35 years old in good health. Both conserved end residues are part of each CDR3. A D gene is named only where the DNA matches it firmly. Not every row has a clone size; where given, it reads once, few, many or a size class.

TRBJ2-7 | many | TRBV29-1 | TRBD2 | CSVDTSGTDFDPYEQYF | TGCAGCGTTGATACTAGCGGGACTGATTTTGACCCCTACGAGCAGTACTTC
TRBJ2-2 | many | TRBV6-5 | . | CASSSPQGWGTGELFF | TGTGCCAGCAGTTCCCCACAGGGATGGGGCACCGGGGAGCTGTTTTTT
TRBJ2-1 | many | TRBV20-1 | . | CSASSEKGYNEQFF | TGCAGTGCTAGTTCTGAGAAGGGGTACAATGAGCAGTTCTTC
TRBJ1-1 | . | TRBV9 | . | CASSERGGRGTEAFF | TGTGCCAGCAGCGAGAGGGGGGGCCGGGGCACTGAAGCTTTCTTT
TRBJ2-3 | many | TRBV6-5 | TRBD1 | CASSYSKDRANTDTQYF | TGTGCCAGCAGTTACTCGAAGGACAGGGCCAACACAGATACGCAGTATTTT
TRBJ2-4 | . | TRBV7-6 | . | CASSPEAREVKNIQYF | TGTGCCAGCAGCCCGGAGGCGAGGGAGGTCAAAAACATTCAGTACTTC
TRBJ2-7 | few | TRBV18 | . | CASTESGTGRYEQYF | TGTGCCAGCACCGAAAGCGGGACAGGAAGATACGAGCAGTACTTC
TRBJ1-6 | many | TRBV10-3 | TRBD1 | CAIRTGTNSPLHF | TGTGCCATCAGGACAGGGACGAATTCACCCCTCCACTTT
TRBJ2-1 | few | TRBV11-2 | . | CASNPLPLNEQFF | TGTGCCAGCAACCCACTCCCTCTTAATGAGCAGTTCTTC
TRBJ2-1 | few | TRBV7-9 | TRBD1 | CASSTSLLGQGADEQFF | TGTGCCAGCAGCACCTCCCTGTTGGGACAGGGGGCCGATGAGCAGTTCTTC
TRBJ2-7 | . | TRBV18 | TRBD2 | CASSPRTSVTYEQYF | TGTGCCAGCTCACCACGGACTAGCGTTACCTACGAGCAGTACTTC
TRBJ1-1 | . | TRBV30 | . | CAWDGENTEAFF | TGTGCCTGGGACGGAGAAAACACTGAAGCTTTCTTT
TRBJ1-5 | few | TRBV18 | . | CASSQFDQPQHF | TGTGCCAGCTCACAGTTTGATCAGCCCCAGCATTTT
TRBJ1-3 | many | TRBV12-3/TRBV12-4 | . | CASSFPGTVSGNTIYF | TGTGCCAGCAGTTTTCCAGGAACCGTCTCTGGAAACACCATATATTTT
TRBJ2-1 | many | TRBV11-2 | . | CASSELRDTILNEQFF | TGTGCCAGCAGCGAGCTCCGGGACACCATTCTTAATGAGCAGTTCTTC
TRBJ2-7 | many | TRBV2 | . | CASFLYEQYF | TGTGCCAGCTTCCTGTACGAGCAGTACTTC
TRBJ2-5 | many | TRBV20-1 | TRBD2 | CSATSGRVGETQYF | TGCAGTGCTACTAGCGGGAGGGTTGGAGAGACCCAGTACTTC
TRBJ2-7 | few | TRBV11-2 | TRBD1 | CASSSLRGQSYEQYF | TGTGCCAGCAGCTCCCTCAGGGGACAGTCCTACGAGCAGTACTTC